This T cell receptor beta chain was sequenced for a study of metastatic and nonmetastatic thyroid tumors. None of the patients had undergone any treatment ahead of thyroid surgery. This CDR3 is built from 14 residues. Looked up from germline, CDR1 is PRHDT and CDR2 is FYEKMQ (reference sequence). Between the trimmed V and J ends, which lost 5 bases and 0 bases, there was a span of 11 bases. TCRdb re-called the PCR reads via MiXCR. This table holds about 39,000 clones, under 20% found once. The clonotype was recovered from a female donor with papillary thyroid cancer or a benign thyroid nodule (not recorded which). Some clones in this sample may be carry-over from other donors' samples. The chain carries TRBV13 and TRBJ2-7; no firm D call. The specimen sequenced was tumor tissue. DNA of the CDR3: TGTGCCAGCAGCCGTCGTTCTTACTCCTACGAGCAGTACTTC. This gives the protein CASSRRSYSYEQYF.